The rows below give T cell receptor beta chains drawn from one sample of a study of shared clonotypes between healthy human individuals. Some clones are missing from TCRdb's copy, which holds only in-frame ones; the method was immunoSEQ multiplex PCR. The sample lists some 1 million clones, 65% to 75% occurring once. The sample comprised memory CD4+ T cells sorted from blood. The receptors come from a man aged 18 to 29 in good health. CDR3s include the opening cysteine and the closing phenylalanine or tryptophan. The D gene is left open where the match is weak. Size is stated for part of the rows, as once, few or many counts, or as a class when the clone is expanded.

d_call | j_call | clone_size | v_call | cdr3_aa | cdr3_nt
NA | TRBJ2-6 | NA | TRBV7-3 | CASSFAGGSGANVLTF | TGTGCCAGCAGCTTCGCCGGGGGCTCTGGGGCCAACGTCCTGACTTTC
NA | TRBJ1-4 | NA | TRBV4-1 | CASSQVYNLNEKLFF | TGCGCCAGCAGCCAAGTATACAACCTAAATGAAAAACTGTTTTTT
NA | TRBJ2-5 | NA | TRBV11-2 | CASSRDRDETQYF | TGTGCCAGCAGTCGGGACCGCGACGAGACCCAGTACTTC
NA | TRBJ2-5 | NA | TRBV5-1 | CASSPTGAEETQYF | TGCGCCAGCAGCCCGACGGGGGCGGAAGAGACCCAGTACTTC
NA | TRBJ1-4 | NA | TRBV7-2 | CASSQTGQVEKLFF | TGTGCCAGCAGCCAGACGGGCCAGGTCGAAAAACTGTTTTTT
NA | TRBJ1-5 | few | TRBV28 | CASSMTGENQPQHF | TGTGCCAGCAGTATGACGGGAGAGAATCAGCCCCAGCATTTT
TRBD1 | TRBJ1-1 | few | TRBV5-4 | CASSLVGEGARRAAFF | TGTGCCAGCAGCTTAGTGGGGGAGGGGGCGAGGCGGGCAGCTTTCTTT
TRBD1 | TRBJ1-6 | NA | TRBV12-5 | CASGLGQGNNSPLHF | TGTGCTAGTGGTCTAGGACAGGGGAATAATTCACCCCTCCACTTT
NA | TRBJ2-1 | NA | TRBV7-8 | CASSWGGPLNEQFF | TGTGCCAGCAGCTGGGGAGGACCGCTAAATGAGCAGTTCTTC
NA | TRBJ1-5 | once | TRBV6-1 | CASSEAYRAVQPQHF | TGTGCCAGCAGTGAAGCGTACAGGGCAGTTCAGCCCCAGCATTTT
TRBD1 | TRBJ1-1 | many | TRBV28 | CASNPGSQGGPEAFF | TGTGCCAGCAACCCCGGCTCACAGGGGGGGCCTGAAGCTTTCTTT
NA | TRBJ1-2 | NA | TRBV30 | CAWSNSLGTHHYTF | TGTGCCTGGAGTAACTCCCTCGGGACACACCACTACACCTTC
NA | TRBJ1-2 | NA | TRBV7-9 | CASSLTGFSGDDGYTF | TGTGCCAGCAGCTTAACGGGTTTTTCAGGGGACGATGGCTACACCTTC
TRBD1 | TRBJ2-7 | NA | TRBV27 | CASSVRDRGPYEQYF | TGTGCCAGCAGTGTCCGGGACAGGGGTCCCTACGAGCAGTACTTC
TRBD1 | TRBJ2-5 | NA | TRBV5-1 | CASSATGAQETQYF | TGCGCCAGCAGTGCTACAGGGGCTCAAGAGACCCAGTACTTC
NA | TRBJ2-7 | NA | TRBV5-6 | CASSYRGLSHEQYF | TGTGCCAGCAGCTACCGGGGCCTGTCCCACGAGCAGTACTTC
NA | TRBJ2-7 | NA | TRBV18 | CASSPPFQTYEQYF | TGTGCCAGCTCACCACCGTTCCAGACCTACGAGCAGTACTTC
TRBD2 | TRBJ2-5 | NA | TRBV5-4 | CASSPSGLVVETQYF | TGTGCCAGCAGCCCATCGGGACTAGTTGTAGAGACCCAGTACTTC
NA | TRBJ2-7 | NA | TRBV6-6 | CASNFQGPIYEQYF | TGTGCCAGTAACTTTCAGGGCCCTATTTACGAGCAGTACTTC
NA | TRBJ2-7 | NA | TRBV7-9 | CASGAGTSNYEQYF | TGTGCCAGCGGAGCCGGGACTTCAAACTACGAGCAGTACTTC
NA | TRBJ2-3 | NA | TRBV29-1 | CSVEGVADTQYF | TGCAGCGTTGAGGGTGTGGCAGATACGCAGTATTTT
TRBD2 | TRBJ2-2 | few | TRBV10-1 | CASKSSGSPGELFF | TGCGCCAGCAAATCTAGCGGGAGCCCCGGGGAGCTGTTTTTT
TRBD1 | TRBJ1-1 | NA | TRBV28 | CASSPWTGLNTEAFF | TGTGCCAGCAGCCCTTGGACAGGACTGAACACTGAAGCTTTCTTT
NA | TRBJ1-1 | few | TRBV7-8 | CASSFRDKNTEAFF | TGTGCCAGCAGCTTCCGGGACAAGAACACTGAAGCTTTCTTT
NA | TRBJ2-2 | NA | TRBV5-4 | CASSLPGGTGELFF | TGTGCCAGCAGCTTGCCTGGGGGGACCGGGGAGCTGTTTTTT
NA | TRBJ2-7 | few | TRBV6-1 | CASSERGTKPYEQYF | TGTGCCAGCAGTGAAAGGGGGACAAAACCCTACGAGCAGTACTTC
TRBD1 | TRBJ1-2 | few | TRBV19 | CASTLTPGQKSYTF | TGTGCCAGTACCCTGACCCCGGGACAGAAAAGCTACACCTTC
NA | TRBJ2-5 | few | TRBV7-3 | CASSLTGLETQYF | TGTGCCAGCAGCTTAACCGGACTAGAGACCCAGTACTTC
NA | TRBJ1-2 | NA | TRBV18 | CASSPPGETPHGYTF | TGTGCCAGCTCACCACCCGGAGAAACCCCCCATGGCTACACCTTC
TRBD2 | TRBJ2-5 | NA | TRBV10-3 | CAISESGLAGRETQYF | TGTGCCATCAGTGAGTCGGGACTAGCGGGGCGAGAGACCCAGTACTTC
TRBD2 | TRBJ2-3 | NA | TRBV2 | CASSSQRGSTDTQYF | TGTGCCAGCAGCTCCCAGCGGGGGAGCACAGATACGCAGTATTTT
TRBD2 | TRBJ2-7 | NA | TRBV25-1 | CASSESLAGVYEQYF | TGTGCCAGCAGTGAATCCCTAGCGGGAGTGTACGAGCAGTACTTC
NA | TRBJ2-2 | NA | TRBV6-6 | CASSYPGQANTGELFF | TGTGCCAGCAGTTACCCGGGGCAGGCTAACACCGGGGAGCTGTTTTTT
TRBD1 | TRBJ1-2 | NA | TRBV29-1 | CSVRQGVGGYTF | TGCAGCGTTCGACAGGGAGTAGGCGGCTACACCTTC
NA | TRBJ2-7 | NA | TRBV28 | CASSPPVLAGSYEQYF | TGTGCCAGCAGCCCTCCCGTGTTGGCAGGCTCCTACGAGCAGTACTTC
NA | TRBJ2-7 | NA | TRBV25-1 | CASSEPTTGPTYEQYF | TGTGCCAGCAGTGAACCTACTACAGGGCCGACCTACGAGCAGTACTTC
NA | TRBJ2-7 | NA | TRBV30 | CAWTKPGQGGYEQYF | TGTGCCTGGACCAAACCCGGGCAGGGAGGCTACGAGCAGTACTTC
TRBD1 | TRBJ2-7 | NA | TRBV20-1 | CSGRGYEQYF | TGCAGTGGCAGGGGGTACGAGCAGTACTTC
NA | TRBJ1-1 | NA | TRBV2 | CASTESGEAFF | TGTGCCAGCACAGAGTCGGGGGAGGCTTTCTTT
NA | TRBJ1-1 | NA | TRBV5-1 | CASSLAGAAMNTEAFF | TGCGCCAGCAGCTTGGCAGGGGCGGCTATGAACACTGAAGCTTTCTTT
TRBD2 | TRBJ2-5 | NA | TRBV6-1 | CASEGLAGQETQYF | TGTGCCAGCGAGGGACTAGCGGGACAAGAGACCCAGTACTTC
NA | TRBJ2-3 | NA | TRBV7-3 | CASSLTGDTQYF | TGTGCCAGCAGCTTAACCGGGGATACGCAGTATTTT
NA | TRBJ1-2 | NA | TRBV7-2 | CASSRVEGYTF | TGTGCCAGCAGCCGCGTGGAGGGCTACACCTTC
TRBD1 | TRBJ2-7 | NA | TRBV27 | CASSKGTGVNYEQYF | TGTGCCAGCAGTAAAGGGACAGGGGTAAACTACGAGCAGTACTTC
NA | TRBJ1-2 | NA | TRBV7-2 | CASRDPGEGYTF | TGTGCCAGCAGAGACCCGGGGGAGGGCTACACCTTC
TRBD2 | TRBJ2-5 | NA | TRBV10-3 | CAISESTSGVGETQYF | TGTGCCATCAGTGAGTCAACTAGCGGGGTGGGCGAGACCCAGTACTTC
NA | TRBJ2-1 | NA | TRBV30 | CACGGGREQFF | TGTGCCTGTGGGGGAGGTCGTGAGCAGTTCTTC
TRBD1 | TRBJ2-3 | few | TRBV7-9 | CASSLGQVIDTQYF | TGTGCCAGCAGCTTGGGACAGGTAATAGATACGCAGTATTTT
NA | TRBJ2-3 | once | TRBV14 | CASSQDRSRDTQYF | TGTGCCAGCAGCCAAGATCGCTCGAGGGATACGCAGTATTTT
TRBD1 | TRBJ1-6 | NA | TRBV5-8 | CASSGLGQGKSPLHF | TGTGCCAGCAGCGGATTGGGACAGGGAAAATCACCCCTCCACTTT
NA | TRBJ1-2 | NA | TRBV6-5 | CASSPHRGSNYGYTF | TGTGCCAGCAGTCCGCACCGAGGTAGCAACTATGGCTACACCTTC
TRBD1 | TRBJ1-4 | NA | TRBV4-2 | CASSQSPGQSEKLFF | TGTGCCAGCAGCCAATCTCCGGGACAGTCTGAAAAACTGTTTTTT
NA | TRBJ1-1 | NA | TRBV19 | CASSGRAEAFF | TGTGCCAGTAGTGGTAGGGCTGAAGCTTTCTTT
NA | TRBJ1-2 | few | TRBV19 | CASSGAGAANYGYTF | TGTGCCAGTAGTGGCGCGGGGGCAGCGAACTATGGCTACACCTTC
TRBD1 | TRBJ2-2 | few | TRBV5-1 | CASSPGDRENTGELFF | TGCGCCAGCAGCCCGGGGGACAGGGAGAACACCGGGGAGCTGTTTTTT
NA | TRBJ2-7 | NA | TRBV6-6 | CASTSARVGEQYF | TGTGCCAGCACCTCCGCAAGGGTAGGGGAGCAGTACTTC
TRBD2 | TRBJ2-7 | NA | TRBV15 | CATSRESPSGGTFSYEQYF | TGTGCCACCAGCAGAGAGTCTCCTAGCGGGGGGACCTTCTCCTACGAGCAGTACTTC
NA | TRBJ2-1 | NA | TRBV7-9 | CASTEYAGSYNEQFF | TGTGCCAGCACCGAGTATGCGGGGTCCTACAATGAGCAGTTCTTC
NA | TRBJ2-2 | NA | TRBV7-9 | CASSLIPDFGELFF | TGTGCCAGCAGCTTAATTCCCGACTTCGGGGAGCTGTTTTTT